The rows below give T cell receptor beta chains drawn from one sample of a study of cytomegalovirus exposure and HLA in healthy donors. Produced via immunoSEQ multiplex PCR; TCRdb's table is partial and in-frame only. The data show around 68,000 clones, 65% to 90% seen once. The source material was PBMCs. Receptors originate from a female donor in good health and CMV-seronegative. Each CDR3 is given with its conserved first and last residue. Fields, in order: J gene, clone size, V gene, D gene, CDR3 DNA, CDR3 protein. The D gene is left open where the match is weak. The size of a clone is reported for some rows only, either as once, few or many, or as a class for expanded clones.

TRBJ2-5 | . | TRBV7-9 | . | TGTTCCAGCAGCCCTATTGAGGCCCAGTACTTC | CSSSPIEAQYF
TRBJ2-7 | . | TRBV7-2 | . | TGTGCCAGCAGCTCGACGCCCGGCGGGGCCTACGAGCAGTACTTC | CASSSTPGGAYEQYF
TRBJ1-3 | . | TRBV6-5 | . | TGTGCCAGCAGTTCAGGACAGCTCCTCTCTGGAAACACCATATATTTT | CASSSGQLLSGNTIYF
TRBJ2-2 | . | TRBV9 | . | TGTGCCAGCAGCACCCGAATAGGGGGAGCCGGGGAGCTGTTTTTT | CASSTRIGGAGELFF
TRBJ2-4 | . | TRBV27 | . | TGTGCCAGCAGTTTAGTAGCAGTAGCCAAAAACATTCAGTACTTC | CASSLVAVAKNIQYF
TRBJ1-6 | . | TRBV25-1 | . | TGTGCCAGCAGTGCTACGTCAGGGAACTCACCCCTCCACTTT | CASSATSGNSPLHF
TRBJ2-7 | . | TRBV9 | TRBD1 | TGTGCCAGCAGCGCGAGGACAGGGAGTGCCTACGAGCAGTACTTC | CASSARTGSAYEQYF
TRBJ1-2 | . | TRBV6-8 | . | TGTGCCAGCAGTTCACGTGGCCATGGCTACACCTTC | CASSSRGHGYTF
TRBJ2-7 | once | TRBV4-3 | . | TGCGCCAGCAGCCAAGGCCGCCAGACCTACGAGCAGTACTTC | CASSQGRQTYEQYF
TRBJ2-1 | . | TRBV28 | TRBD1 | TGTGCCAGCAGTTCAGGGGGCTCAGGTCCCCATGAGCAGTTCTTC | CASSSGGSGPHEQFF
TRBJ2-2 | . | TRBV27 | . | TGTGCCAGCAGTTTATCAGTCGCCGGGGACATTACGAACACCGGGGAGCTGTTTTTT | CASSLSVAGDITNTGELFF
TRBJ1-5 | once | TRBV27 | . | TGTGCCAGCAGTGACCTTGGGGCAGTGTATCAGCCCCAGCATTTT | CASSDLGAVYQPQHF
TRBJ1-3 | . | TRBV7-9 | TRBD1 | TGTGCCAGCAGCCCGACAGGGCCCGGAAACACCATATATTTT | CASSPTGPGNTIYF
TRBJ2-5 | . | TRBV7-8 | TRBD1 | TGTGCCAGCAGCGCCGCAGGGACAGGGAAAGAGACCCAGTACTTC | CASSAAGTGKETQYF
TRBJ2-5 | . | TRBV7-9 | TRBD2 | TGTGCCAGCAGCCACCACGGGACTAGCGGCCAAGAGACCCAGTACTTC | CASSHHGTSGQETQYF
TRBJ1-2 | . | TRBV7-9 | . | TGTTCCAGCAGCTTACCGGGGGGCTATGGCTACACCTTC | CSSSLPGGYGYTF
TRBJ1-2 | . | TRBV14 | TRBD1 | TGTGCCAGCAGCCAAGGAACTGGACAGGGCTATGGAGGCTACACCTTC | CASSQGTGQGYGGYTF
TRBJ2-3 | . | TRBV25-1 | TRBD2 | TGTGCCAGCAGTCCACCGGGAGGGTCCCGTGGAGATACGCAGTATTTT | CASSPPGGSRGDTQYF
TRBJ2-7 | . | TRBV5-1 | TRBD2 | TGCGCCAGCAGCTTGGGACTAGCAGCCACCGGCGAGCAGTACTTC | CASSLGLAATGEQYF
TRBJ2-4 | . | TRBV7-2 | TRBD1 | TGTGCCAGCAGCTTTACAGGGGGCGCCAGGGCCAAAAACAGTCAGTACTTC | CASSFTGGARAKNSQYF
TRBJ1-2 | few | TRBV5-3 | . | TGTGCCAGATCCGACACTCACTATGGCTACACCTTC | CARSDTHYGYTF
TRBJ1-4 | . | TRBV6-5 | . | TGTGCCAGCAGGGATGGGAGTGAAAAACTGTTTTTT | CASRDGSEKLFF
TRBJ2-1 | once | TRBV7-6 | . | TGTGCCAGCAGCTTAACGGCTAGCACTGAGCAGTTCTTC | CASSLTASTEQFF
TRBJ2-1 | . | TRBV7-3 | TRBD2 | TGTGCCAGCAGCTTAGCGGGGGGCAAGAACAATGAGCAGTTCTTC | CASSLAGGKNNEQFF
TRBJ2-3 | . | TRBV18 | TRBD2 | TGTGCCAGCTCACTATCAACACTAGCGGGAGGCCTGGGAGGAGATACGCAGTATTTT | CASSLSTLAGGLGGDTQYF
TRBJ2-2 | . | TRBV27 | TRBD1 | TGTGCCAGCAGCCTAAGACAGGGGGCGATGGCCGGGGAGCTGTTTTTT | CASSLRQGAMAGELFF
TRBJ1-1 | . | TRBV11-2 | . | TGTGCCAGCAGCTTCAAGGGGGACACTGAAGCTTTCTTT | CASSFKGDTEAFF
TRBJ1-1 | once | TRBV20-1 | . | TGCAGTGCTAGAGATCTAAGGGAGTGGTTCTTT | CSARDLREWFF
TRBJ2-7 | . | TRBV2 | TRBD1 | TGTGCCAGCAGAGCGGACAGGGGACCCTACGAGCAGTACTTC | CASRADRGPYEQYF
TRBJ1-2 | . | TRBV27 | . | TGTGCCAGCAGTTTAGGTCAACTGCCTAACTATGGCTACACCTTC | CASSLGQLPNYGYTF
TRBJ2-5 | . | TRBV11-2 | . | TGTGCCAGCAGCTTATTTGAACTGCGCCAAGAGACCCAGTACTTC | CASSLFELRQETQYF
TRBJ1-2 | . | TRBV15 | TRBD1 | TGTGCCACCAGCAGAGTGGTGACAGGGGTAGGCTACACCTTC | CATSRVVTGVGYTF
TRBJ2-5 | . | TRBV11-1 | TRBD1 | TGTGCCAGCAGCTTGGGACAGGGGGGCCAAGAGACCCAGTACTTC | CASSLGQGGQETQYF
TRBJ2-7 | . | TRBV30 | TRBD2 | TGTGCCTGGGGAATAGCGGGAGGCTACGAGCAGTACTTC | CAWGIAGGYEQYF
TRBJ1-3 | . | TRBV2 | . | TGTGCCAGCAGCCGAACAGAGTCTGGAAACACCATATATTTT | CASSRTESGNTIYF
TRBJ2-7 | . | TRBV5-1 | . | TGCGCCAGCAGCTCACAGAGCTACGAGCAGTACTTC | CASSSQSYEQYF
TRBJ2-1 | . | TRBV19 | . | TGTGCCAGTAGTATAGTGTTTGGGGGGGCCGGATCCTACAATGAGCAGTTCTTC | CASSIVFGGAGSYNEQFF
TRBJ1-1 | . | TRBV28 | . | TGTGCCAGCAGTTCTACCCCGGGGGAAGCTTTCTTT | CASSSTPGEAFF
TRBJ2-7 | once | TRBV7-3 | . | TGTGCCAGCAGCTTAACGGGGGGTTCAAAAGAGCAGTACTTC | CASSLTGGSKEQYF
TRBJ2-5 | . | TRBV5-5 | TRBD2 | TGTGCCAGCAGCTGGGGTAGCGGGGGGGGGCAAGAGACCCAGTACTTC | CASSWGSGGGQETQYF
TRBJ2-7 | . | TRBV30 | TRBD2 | TGTGCACATTCTCAGGGAGTGACTAGCGGGATCGAGCAGTACTTC | CAHSQGVTSGIEQYF
TRBJ2-3 | . | TRBV11-2 | TRBD2 | TGTGCCAGCAGCTTATTAAGCGGGACTAGCGGGAGTGTTACAGATACGCAGTATTTT | CASSLLSGTSGSVTDTQYF
TRBJ2-6 | . | TRBV7-9 | TRBD1 | TGTGCCAGCAGCTTAGGGTGGGACAGGGGGCTTGGGGCCAACGGCCTGACTTTC | CASSLGWDRGLGANGLTF
TRBJ2-7 | . | TRBV6-5 | TRBD1 | TGTGCCAGCAGTTACAGGGGGCCGAACGAGCAGTACTTC | CASSYRGPNEQYF